This T cell receptor (beta chain) is drawn from a study of OX40 agonist ivuxolimab in advanced cancers. Study-level findings and limits: In general, CD8+ T cells held more expanded clones than CD4+ did, on average. It was also the case that some nonresponders had low normalized T-cell clonal expansion.

This table comes from immunoSEQ multiplex PCR, and its TCRdb copy is limited to in-frame clones, with some not included. The sample shows about 140,000 clones, more than 85% of them seen only once. This CDR3 is 17 amino acids long. Germline V gene lookup returns CDR1 GTSNPN and CDR2 SVGIG (reference sequence). Trimming cost V 0 bases and J 1 base, with 15 bases left between them. A note on this clone: Its antigen is not identified.

The TCR comes from an adult with an advanced solid tumor such as melanoma, head and neck, liver or kidney cancer. The V and J genes are TRBV30 and TRBJ2-2; tentatively, D is TRBD2 (5 bases). The sequencing here drew on CD4+ or CD8+ T cells sorted from blood, taken in a trial of the OX40 agonist ivuxolimab. Written as DNA, the CDR3 is TGTGCCTGGAGTGTACGAATTACCGGGGTGAACACCGGGGAGCTGTTTTTT. Protein product: CAWSVRITGVNTGELFF. The full variable domain, in which reference TRBV30 and TRBJ2-2 provide the parts outside the CDR3, is SQTIHQWPATLVQPVGSPLSLECTVEGTSNPNLYWYRQAAGRGLQLLFYSVGIGQISSEVPQNLSASRPQDRQFILSSKKLLLSDSGFYLCAWSVRITGVNTGELFFGEGSRLTVL.